The rows below give T cell receptor beta chains drawn from one sample of a study of T-cell reconstitution after alpha-beta-depleted transplantation in children. TCRdb fed the PCR reads into MiXCR, producing one record per CDR3 protein. Among under 140,000 distinct CDR3 sequences, around a tenth were seen once, and the ten largest hold 6.5% to 9.5%. Sequenced material: PBMCs from the stem cell graft donor, taken from the stem cell graft. The receptors come from a human donor who donated a stem cell graft to a child with acute lymphoblastic leukemia. CDR3s include the opening cysteine and the closing phenylalanine or tryptophan. A D gene is named only where the DNA matches it firmly. Some rows mark clone size as missing; the rest say once, few, many or name a class of expanded clone.

D gene	J gene	V gene	clone size	CDR3 DNA	CDR3 protein
TRBD1	TRBJ2-2	TRBV5-1	many	TGCGCCAGCAGCTCTTTTGTGGAGACAGGGTACACCGGGGAGCTGTTTTTT	CASSSFVETGYTGELFF
NA	TRBJ1-1	TRBV9	few	TGTGCCAGCAGCGTACTCGGCAGGGAGACTGAAGCTTTCTTT	CASSVLGRETEAFF
NA	TRBJ2-2	TRBV6-2/TRBV6-3	many	TGTGCCAGCACCCCGGTGGGGGAAACCAACACCGGGGAGCTGTTTTTT	CASTPVGETNTGELFF
TRBD2	TRBJ2-1	TRBV9	many	TGTGCCAGCAGCGTAGCTTTGGCAGGGAGGGTCAATGAGCAGTTCTTC	CASSVALAGRVNEQFF
NA	TRBJ1-5	TRBV7-8	many	TGTGCCAGCAGCCCGAGCTCGACAGGTTACAATCAGCCCCAGCATTTT	CASSPSSTGYNQPQHF
NA	TRBJ2-5	TRBV6-5	many	TGTGCCAGCAGTTACCAGGGTTGGCAAGAGACCCAGTACTTC	CASSYQGWQETQYF
NA	TRBJ1-2	TRBV5-1	many	TGCGCCAGCAGCTTGGAGCGACAGTCCAATCTTTATGGCTACACCTTC	CASSLERQSNLYGYTF
TRBD1	TRBJ1-6	TRBV6-1	few	TGTGCCAGCAGCTGGGACAGGGGGACTGGTTCCTATAATTCACCCCTCCACTTT	CASSWDRGTGSYNSPLHF
NA	TRBJ1-6	TRBV12-3/TRBV12-4	many	TGTGCCAGCAGTTTAGCTTCGGGGGTATCACCCCTCCACTTT	CASSLASGVSPLHF
NA	TRBJ2-7	TRBV5-5	many	TGTGCCAGCAGCTTGGGTGACACCGCCTACGAGCAGTACTTC	CASSLGDTAYEQYF
NA	TRBJ2-5	TRBV5-1	many	TGCGCCAGCAGCTTGTTAACAGAACCGAGCGAAGAGACCCAGTACTTC	CASSLLTEPSEETQYF
TRBD1	TRBJ1-5	TRBV6-1	many	TGTGCCAGCAGACCGGGACAGGGAAGAAATCAGCCCCAGCATTTT	CASRPGQGRNQPQHF
NA	TRBJ2-5	TRBV5-1	NA	TGCGCCAGCAGCTTGGGATTAGCCGAGACCCAGTACTTC	CASSLGLAETQYF
NA	TRBJ2-6	TRBV7-7	few	TGTGCTAGCAGCTTAGTGGAGGGGGGCGACGTCCTGACTTTC	CASSLVEGGDVLTF
NA	TRBJ1-1	TRBV18	many	TGTGCCAGCTCACCGCCGGGGGATAGGAACACTGAAGCTTTCTTT	CASSPPGDRNTEAFF
NA	TRBJ2-6	TRBV5-1	many	TGCGCCAGCAGCTTGGCCGGGACTTCTGGGGCCAACGTCCTGACTTTC	CASSLAGTSGANVLTF
NA	TRBJ2-5	TRBV11-2	many	TGTGCCAGCAGCCCGCCGACCAGCGGTATTGAAGAGACCCAGTACTTC	CASSPPTSGIEETQYF
NA	TRBJ2-5	TRBV7-7	many	TGTGCTAGCAGCCCGAGTGGGTCGGCGACCCAGTACTTC	CASSPSGSATQYF
TRBD1	TRBJ2-7	TRBV27	many	TGTGCCAGCAGCCGGATACCGGGACAGGGCTACGAGCAGTACTTC	CASSRIPGQGYEQYF
NA	TRBJ2-5	TRBV7-2	many	TGTGCCAGCAGCTCCCACAGGGCCGAGACCCAGTACTTC	CASSSHRAETQYF
NA	TRBJ1-1	TRBV14	many	TGTGCCAGCAGCCACGGGGCGCGTTCCGTCGTAGCTTTCTTT	CASSHGARSVVAFF
TRBD2	TRBJ2-1	TRBV29-1	many	TGCAGCGTCCGCGAAGGGCTAGCGGGGTACAATGAGCAGTTCTTC	CSVREGLAGYNEQFF
NA	TRBJ2-5	TRBV3-1	NA	TGTGCCACCTCCCAGCACGGGACCAAACAGTGGGAAGAGACCCAGTACTTC	CATSQHGTKQWEETQYF
NA	TRBJ1-2	TRBV29-1	many	TGCAGCGTTTATATGACAGGCGATTCCTATGGCTACACCTTC	CSVYMTGDSYGYTF
NA	TRBJ1-1	TRBV7-2	many	TGTGCCAGCAGCTTAGGGGAGGTAATGAACACTGAAGCTTTCTTT	CASSLGEVMNTEAFF
TRBD1	TRBJ2-5	TRBV29-1	many	TGCAGCGTTGGGTCCGGGACAGAAGAGACCCAGTACTTC	CSVGSGTEETQYF
TRBD2	TRBJ2-3	TRBV5-1	many	TGCGCCAGCAGCCGCGGGACTAGCGGGGAAGGGATAGATACGCAGTATTTT	CASSRGTSGEGIDTQYF
NA	TRBJ2-1	TRBV4-2	many	TGTGCCAGCAGCCGGAACGGCCCGGGACAGCGGCTGCCTAGCGCCCTCCGGGAGCAGTTCTTC	CASSRNGPGQRLPSALREQFF